This T cell receptor (beta chain) emerged from a study of blood T cell repertoires in COVID-19. As for the study in general: Acute and convalescent COVID-19 samples came from the United States, Italy and Spain. The analysed material was cDNA or gDNA that came from T cells, B-cell-depleted T cells, or PBMCs.

The table came from immunoSEQ multiplex PCR; TCRdb's copy has only in-frame clones and leaves some out. The sample has hundreds of thousands of clones; approximately 85% are singletons. Adults between about 18 and 89 years of age took part from 20 to 25 US areas. Participant-given clinical history determined each cohort assignment. The CDR3 covers 14 residues. Germline V gene sequence: CDR1 KGHDR, CDR2 SFDVKD. Trimming stripped 2 bases from V and 6 bases from J, with 12 bases between. This TCR was sampled from a woman younger than 45 who had recovered from COVID-19. V is TRBV24-1 and J is TRBJ1-1; D is unclear. Sequencing was done on a sample of PBMCs or T cells enriched from blood (not recorded which). The CDR3 loop is CATSDSIYASEAFF. DNA for the CDR3: TGTGCCACCAGTGATTCCATTTATGCGTCTGAAGCTTTCTTT.